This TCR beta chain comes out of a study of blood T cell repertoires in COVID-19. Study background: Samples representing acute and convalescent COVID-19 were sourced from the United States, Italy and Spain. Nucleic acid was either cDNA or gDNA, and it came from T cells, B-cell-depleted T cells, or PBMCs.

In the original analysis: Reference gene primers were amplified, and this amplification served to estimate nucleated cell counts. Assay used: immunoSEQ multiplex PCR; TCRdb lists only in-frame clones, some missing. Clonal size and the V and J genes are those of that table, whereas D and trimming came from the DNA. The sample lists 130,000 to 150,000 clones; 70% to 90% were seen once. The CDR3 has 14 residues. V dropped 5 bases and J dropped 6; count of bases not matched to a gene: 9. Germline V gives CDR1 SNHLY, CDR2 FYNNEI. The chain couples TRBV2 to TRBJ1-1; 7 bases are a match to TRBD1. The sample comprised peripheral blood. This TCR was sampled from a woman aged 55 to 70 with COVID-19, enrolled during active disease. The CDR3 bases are TGTGCCAGCAGTCCTTCAAAGGGGGCCCCTGAAGCTTTCTTT. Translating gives CASSPSKGAPEAFF.